The source of this T cell receptor (beta chain) is a study of blood T cell repertoires in COVID-19 (dated by TCRdb to 2020 to 2021). Notes on the research overall: Collaborator samples came from the United States, Italy and Spain and covered acute and convalescent phases of COVID-19. The prospective study material was composed of cDNA or gDNA derived from T cells, B-cell-depleted T cells, or PBMCs. Subjects who had been exposed to COVID-19, were actively infected with it, or had recovered from it provided the deeply sampled blood TCRbeta repertoires that made up the dataset. A freely available public database, intended as a resource for researchers studying the immune response to SARS-CoV-2, is where the repertoires were released. The samples were drawn from the first 160 participants of the ongoing ImmuneRACE study and from 950 to 1,500 subjects provided by 6 global collaborators. A de-identified subject ID, COVID-19 status, age in years and sex were almost always included in the sample metadata. Where available, HLA class I and class II types were obtained from metadata supplied by the sample provider rather than from assay-based typing.

Paper-wide results and their limitations: The quantity of clinical and demographic metadata differed by source and by participant and was supplied without curation.

This clone appeared a single time. The clone's antigen remains unknown. No base quality values were provided; no much bigger clone lies one nucleotide off. The germline V gene encodes CDR1 LNHDA and CDR2 SQIVND (reference sequence). From cysteine to phenylalanine, the CDR3 is 17 amino acids long. Only the CDR3 portion is preserved as DNA: 51 bases, with reading frame beginning at the first base. V has 3 bases trimmed and J has 12 bases trimmed; junction bases matching no gene number 16. TCRbeta CDR3 regions were amplified from genomic DNA using the immunoSEQ Assay, a bias-controlled multiplex PCR. Concerning the study's data processing: Within the assay, amplification of reference gene primers was used to estimate how many nucleated cells each sample contained. To quantify the absolute abundance of each unique TCRbeta CDR3 rearrangement, sequence reads were collapsed and filtered. For each sample, productive Simpson clonality was calculated by taking the square root of Simpson's diversity index across productive rearrangements. Held by TCRdb, this immuneACCESS table contains in-frame sequences only and omits some clones. Under half of the omission traces to an unresolved V gene where checked; the cause of the rest is unknown. V, J and clone size were drawn from that table, and D and trimming were deduced from the DNA. The sample yields about 220,000 clones; 85% to 90% were counted once. The ten largest make up 3.5% of the sample.

In the prospective study, participants were roughly 18 to 95 years old, resided in fewer than 25 geographic areas of the United States, and were enrolled through a virtual design. Cohort assignment in the prospective study relied on participant-reported clinical history from a screening survey and a study questionnaire. In the prospective study, whole blood, serum and a nasopharyngeal or oropharyngeal swab were collected from each participant by mobile phlebotomists. Participants in the prospective study had the option to provide additional blood draws and questionnaires over an approximately 2-month period. Before DNA extraction, prospective study blood samples were shipped either frozen or at room temperature.

The TCR originated in a woman between 18 and 29 years old in a cohort exposed to, infected with or recovered from COVID-19 (not recorded which). The specimen was PBMCs or T cells enriched from blood (not recorded which). The rearrangement combines TRBV19 with TRBJ2-1; TRBD2 agrees with 11 junctional bases. The DNA sequence is given as TGTGCCAGTAGTATTGCCTACTTAGCGGGAGGGTTCAGCTCGCAGTTCTTC. The translation is CASSIAYLAGGFSSQFF. The entire variable domain, with the stretches around the CDR3 drawn from the reference TRBV19 and TRBJ2-1 proteins, is DGGITQSPKYLFRKEGQNVTLSCEQNLNHDAMYWYRQDPGQGLRLIYYSQIVNDFQKGDIAEGYSVSREKKESFPLTVTSAQKNPTAFYLCASSIAYLAGGFSSQFFGPGTRLTVL.